This TCR beta chain came from a study of neurological immune-mediated disorders. Overall study results and limits: The phylogenetic placement of 18 of 34 multiple sclerosis patients' repertoires in one related-CDR3 cluster constitutes a possible signature.

Template-switch 5'RACE cDNA synthesis added a 10-nucleotide unique molecular identifier. TCRdb re-called the 5' RACE reads with MiXCR, one entry per CDR3 protein. The sample carries some 60,000 distinct CDR3 sequences, about 3.5% recorded once. This clonotype has ten or more counts. Its antigen is not identified. Germline loops: CDR1 MNHNY, CDR2 SVGAGI (reference sequence). With 0 bases removed from V and 5 bases from J, the gap between germline ends came to 10 bases. The CDR3 contains 14 residues. Sequenced sample: PBMCs. The clonotype was recovered from a woman aged 45-65 years with multiple sclerosis. The V and J genes are TRBV6-6 and TRBJ2-5; the D is unclear. Here the CDR3 DNA reads TGTGCCAGCAGTTACTCGTTTTTGCCGGAGACCCAGTACTTC. It yields the protein CASSYSFLPETQYF.